Sequencing of this T cell receptor (beta chain) was carried out in a study of CD8 T cells in Susac syndrome. Trimming pared 3 bases from V and 0 bases from J, leaving 9 bases between. The CDR3 extends over 15 amino acids. About 0.45 to 1 ug RNA was reverse transcribed with random hexamers. TCRdb itself ran the immunoSEQ multiplex PCR reads through MiXCR, one entry per CDR3 protein. The sample lists about 300,000 distinct CDR3 sequences; 65% to 90% were seen once. The chain combines TRBV12-3 or TRBV12-4 with TRBJ2-1, with a tentative D call TRBD1 (5 bases). The receptor was isolated from a human donor with multiple sclerosis. Sequencing was performed on CD8+ T cells from PBMCs. CDR3 residues: CASSLGLPSYNEQFF. CDR3 in DNA: TGTGCCAGCAGTTTGGGGCTCCCCTCCTACAATGAGCAGTTCTTC.